This entry lists 5 T cell receptor beta chains sequenced from one sample in a study of CD8 T cells in ankylosing spondylitis. Via MiXCR, TCRdb re-called the 5' RACE reads, giving one row per CDR3 protein. The table shows around 100,000 distinct CDR3 sequences, with around 24% occurring only once. Sequencing was performed on synovial fluid, either unsorted or a sorted T cell fraction (not recorded which). Source of these receptors: a male donor with ankylosing spondylitis.

V usage is TRBV6-2 or TRBV6-3 and J usage is TRBJ2-2; D is ambiguous. The germline gives CDR1 MNHEY, CDR2 SVGEGT. CDR3 length equals 17 residues. With 7 bases removed from V and 0 bases from J, the gap between germline ends came to 18 bases. This chain's CDR3 is CASTARAGGTNTGELFF. For the CDR3, the DNA is TGTGCCAGCACCGCAAGGGCAGGCGGTACGAACACCGGGGAGCTGTTTTTT.

The gene calls are TRBV7-9 and TRBJ1-2; D is ambiguous. The V gene lost 1 base and the J gene lost 4 bases, with 10 bases spanning the gap. Germline V gene sequence: CDR1 SEHNR, CDR2 FQNEAQ (reference sequence). This CDR3 has 14 amino acids. CDR3 DNA sequence: TGTGCCAGCAGCTTAGTAGGGAAGGGCTATGGCTACACCTTC. Its translation: CASSLVGKGYGYTF.

The V gene is TRBV7-6, the J gene TRBJ2-3; 7 bases match TRBD2. The V segment lost 4 bases and the J segment 0 bases; nucleotides outside the gene matches: 7. The length of the CDR3 is 16 residues. From germline, CDR1 is SGHVS and CDR2 FNYEAQ. DNA of the CDR3: TGTGCCAGCAGCTCCCAACTTAGCGGGAGCACAGATACGCAGTATTTT. Its protein product is CASSSQLSGSTDTQYF.

This clonotype was seen many times. This chain links TRBV6-1 with TRBJ1-1, with a tentative D call TRBD1 (6 bases). CDR1 MNHNS and CDR2 SASEGT come from the germline V gene. Trimming took 7 bases from V and 1 from J, leaving 13 bases between them. The CDR3 spans 14 residues. For the CDR3, the DNA is TGTGCCAGCACCTCACAGGGACCGAACACTGAAGCTTTCTTT. Translated, it gives CASTSQGPNTEAFF.

This clonotype was counted a few times. This rearrangement joins TRBV7-9 to TRBJ1-1; weak D call: TRBD1 (6 bases). V was shortened by 7 bases and J by 2 bases, with 14 bases between the two germline ends. Germline values: CDR1 SEHNR, CDR2 FQNEAQ (reference sequence). There are 14 residues in the CDR3. The CDR3 DNA reads TGTGCCAGCACTCCTGGGGGGCCTAACACTGAAGCTTTCTTT. It codes for CASTPGGPNTEAFF.